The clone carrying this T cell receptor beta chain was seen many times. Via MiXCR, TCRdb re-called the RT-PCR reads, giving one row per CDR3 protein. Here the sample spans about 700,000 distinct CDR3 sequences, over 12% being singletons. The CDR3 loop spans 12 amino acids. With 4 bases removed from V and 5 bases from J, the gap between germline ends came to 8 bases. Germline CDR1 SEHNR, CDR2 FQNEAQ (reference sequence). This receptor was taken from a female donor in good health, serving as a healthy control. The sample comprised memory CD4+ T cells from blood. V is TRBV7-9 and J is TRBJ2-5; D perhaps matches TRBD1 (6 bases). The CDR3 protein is CASSSQGETQYF. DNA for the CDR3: TGTGCCAGCAGCTCCCAGGGGGAGACCCAGTACTTC.